This record concerns one T cell receptor beta chain sequence. The antigen is unknown. The data belong to a study of cytotoxic CD8 clonotypes in ibrutinib-treated CLL. Study in general: Among the patients, about a dozen presented as relapsed/refractory and about 14 as treatment-naive; roughly 17 showed unmutated IGHV. Study-wide points: Clonality, elevated at ibrutinib response, dropped back toward baseline at progression.

Repertoires were generated with immunoSEQ multiplex PCR, while TCRdb's copy carries only in-frame clones and drops some. The sample has about 50,000 clones, roughly 57% seen once. Germline CDR1 reads MDHEN; CDR2 reads SYDVKM. With V trimmed by 5 bases and J by 4 bases, 8 bases remained unmatched. CDR3 length: 16 residues. Specimen: PBMCs, collected after 24 months of ibrutinib treatment. This receptor was taken from a human donor with chronic lymphocytic leukemia. J is TRBJ1-4 and V is TRBV28; 9 bases are a match to TRBD1. CDR3 protein: CASSPPPGQGNEKLFF. The CDR3 DNA follows: TGTGCCAGCAGTCCACCTCCGGGACAGGGTAATGAAAAACTGTTTTTT.